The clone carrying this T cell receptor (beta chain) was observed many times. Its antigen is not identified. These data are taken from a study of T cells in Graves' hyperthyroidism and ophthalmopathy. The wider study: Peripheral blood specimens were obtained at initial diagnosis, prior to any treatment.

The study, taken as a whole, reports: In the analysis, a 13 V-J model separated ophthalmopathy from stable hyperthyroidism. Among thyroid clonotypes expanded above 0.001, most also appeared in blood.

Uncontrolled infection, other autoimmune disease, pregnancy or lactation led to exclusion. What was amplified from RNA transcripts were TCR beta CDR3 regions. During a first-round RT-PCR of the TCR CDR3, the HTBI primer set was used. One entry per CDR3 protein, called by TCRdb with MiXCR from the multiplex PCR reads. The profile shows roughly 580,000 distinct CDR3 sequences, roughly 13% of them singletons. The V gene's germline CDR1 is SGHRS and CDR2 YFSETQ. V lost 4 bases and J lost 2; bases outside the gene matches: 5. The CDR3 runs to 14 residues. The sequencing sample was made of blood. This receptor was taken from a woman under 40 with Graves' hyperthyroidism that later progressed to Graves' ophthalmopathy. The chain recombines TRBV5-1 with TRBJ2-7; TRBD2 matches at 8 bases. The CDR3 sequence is CASSQNSGAYEQYF. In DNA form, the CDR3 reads TGCGCCAGCAGCCAGAATAGCGGGGCCTACGAGCAGTACTTC.